Listed below are T cell receptor beta chains from one sample, sequenced in a study of Ad26.COV2.S vaccination and SARS-CoV-2 variants. The protocol was immunoSEQ multiplex PCR, while the TCRdb copy is restricted to in-frame clones and leaves out a portion. Of 440,000 or so clones in the sample, 90% were seen once. The specimen comprised peripheral blood, sampled in a trial of Ad26.COV2.S vaccine versus placebo. The receptors here all came from a person between 18 and 60 years old who received the Ad26.COV2.S COVID-19 vaccine or a placebo. Each CDR3 is given with its conserved first and last residue. A D gene is named only where the DNA matches it firmly. Rows may omit the clone size; those that give it use once, few, many or a size class.

D gene: TRBD2
J gene: TRBJ2-2
V gene: TRBV19
clone size: once
CDR3 protein: CASSLAGDTGELFF
CDR3 DNA: TGTGCCAGTAGTCTAGCGGGAGACACCGGGGAGCTGTTTTTT

D gene: .
J gene: TRBJ1-1
V gene: TRBV27
clone size: .
CDR3 protein: CASSIRENTEAFF
CDR3 DNA: TGTGCCAGCAGCATAAGGGAGAACACTGAAGCTTTCTTT

D gene: TRBD1
J gene: TRBJ2-1
V gene: TRBV7-2
clone size: .
CDR3 protein: CASQGQGATNEQFF
CDR3 DNA: TGTGCCAGTCAGGGGCAGGGGGCCACCAATGAGCAGTTCTTC

D gene: TRBD2
J gene: TRBJ2-2
V gene: TRBV11-2
clone size: .
CDR3 protein: CASSLDGGSLVGELFF
CDR3 DNA: TGTGCCAGCAGCTTAGATGGCGGGAGTTTGGTCGGGGAGCTGTTTTTT

D gene: TRBD1
J gene: TRBJ2-7
V gene: TRBV5-1
clone size: .
CDR3 protein: CASSLTGVYEQYF
CDR3 DNA: TGCGCCAGCAGCCTTACAGGGGTCTACGAGCAGTACTTC

D gene: TRBD1
J gene: TRBJ2-7
V gene: TRBV3-1/TRBV3-2
clone size: few
CDR3 protein: CASSQGGTGVWEQYF
CDR3 DNA: TGTGCCAGCAGCCAAGGTGGGACAGGGGTTTGGGAGCAGTACTTC

D gene: .
J gene: TRBJ1-2
V gene: TRBV28
clone size: .
CDR3 protein: CASSQDRQNYGYTF
CDR3 DNA: TGTGCCAGCAGTCAAGACAGGCAGAACTATGGCTACACCTTC

D gene: .
J gene: TRBJ2-1
V gene: TRBV19
clone size: .
CDR3 protein: CASSIDLWNYNEQFF
CDR3 DNA: TGTGCCAGTAGTATAGATCTCTGGAATTACAATGAGCAGTTCTTC

D gene: .
J gene: TRBJ2-4
V gene: TRBV7-2
clone size: .
CDR3 protein: CASSLRWQPLAKNIQYF
CDR3 DNA: TGTGCCAGCAGCTTAAGGTGGCAGCCCCTAGCCAAAAACATTCAGTACTTC

D gene: .
J gene: TRBJ1-1
V gene: TRBV6-5
clone size: .
CDR3 protein: CASSPSGGNTEAFF
CDR3 DNA: TGTGCCAGCAGTCCTTCGGGGGGGAACACTGAAGCTTTCTTT

D gene: .
J gene: TRBJ2-7
V gene: TRBV7-2
clone size: .
CDR3 protein: CASSAEGGYEQYF
CDR3 DNA: TGTGCCAGCAGCGCGGAGGGGGGCTACGAGCAGTACTTC

D gene: .
J gene: TRBJ2-7
V gene: TRBV19
clone size: .
CDR3 protein: CASSISGAYEQYF
CDR3 DNA: TGTGCCAGTAGTATAAGTGGGGCCTACGAGCAGTACTTC

D gene: .
J gene: TRBJ1-1
V gene: TRBV3-1/TRBV3-2
clone size: .
CDR3 protein: CASSQDLVAFF
CDR3 DNA: TGTGCCAGCAGCCAAGATCTGGTAGCTTTCTTT

D gene: .
J gene: TRBJ1-1
V gene: TRBV5-1
clone size: .
CDR3 protein: CASSLVTPSEAFF
CDR3 DNA: TGCGCCAGCAGCTTGGTGACTCCTAGCGAGGCTTTCTTT

D gene: .
J gene: TRBJ2-1
V gene: TRBV18
clone size: .
CDR3 protein: CASAGTSYNEQFF
CDR3 DNA: TGTGCCAGCGCAGGGACTTCCTACAATGAGCAGTTCTTC

D gene: TRBD1
J gene: TRBJ2-5
V gene: TRBV7-9
clone size: .
CDR3 protein: CASSSWDRDETQYF
CDR3 DNA: TGTGCCAGCAGCTCATGGGACAGGGATGAGACCCAGTACTTC

D gene: .
J gene: TRBJ1-1
V gene: TRBV6-5
clone size: .
CDR3 protein: CASTRVRGVTEAFF
CDR3 DNA: TGTGCCAGCACCAGGGTGAGAGGAGTCACTGAAGCTTTCTTT